The 27 T cell receptor beta chains below were found in one sample sequenced in a study of T cells expressing NK-cell markers. TCRdb re-called the 5' RACE reads and gives one entry per CDR3 protein, without DNA. This sample lists 7,300 or so distinct CDR3 sequences; its ten largest clones have around 60%. Sample: blood T cells: a sorted CD56 or NKG2C T cell subset, CD4+ or CD8+ T cells, or bulk PBMC T cells (not recorded which). These receptor sequences come from a man aged 18-75 years in good health.

This rearrangement joins TRBV6-1 to TRBJ2-1; absent DNA, TCRdb's TRBD1 call cannot be checked. CDR3 size: 15 residues. The germline V gene encodes CDR1 MNHNS and CDR2 SASEGT. The CDR3 loop is CASTPTGPAYNEQFF.

The chain has TRBV20-1 and TRBJ2-5; TCRdb indicates TRBD1, and absent DNA this call remains unverified. Germline lookup yields CDR1 DFQATT and CDR2 SNEGSKA (reference sequence). The length of the CDR3 is 14 residues. The CDR3 sequence is CSARDGGRQETQYF.

The gene calls are TRBV21-1 and TRBJ2-1; the TCRdb D gene call, TRBD2, has no DNA to confirm it. TRBV21-1 is deemed a pseudogene. The CDR3 loop spans 16 amino acids. The CDR3 sequence is CASISFLAVSYNEQFF.

The rearrangement links TRBV18 to TRBJ1-4; no DNA is available, so the TRBD1 call from TCRdb remains unchecked. CDR3 size: 14 residues. Germline CDR1 and CDR2: KGHSH and LQKENI. CDR3 protein: CASSYRYNEKLFFF.

This sequence joins TRBV12-5 and TRBJ1-1; the D call from TCRdb, TRBD1, cannot be confirmed without DNA. Germline loops: CDR1 LGHNT, CDR2 FRNRAP. There are 12 residues in the CDR3. The CDR3: CASGLGQGQAFF.

The rearrangement joins TRBV6-1 to TRBJ2-1; TCRdb selects TRBD1, and the lack of DNA leaves this call unchecked. Germline lookup yields CDR1 MNHNS and CDR2 SASEGT. The CDR3 loop spans 14 amino acids. The CDR3 sequence: CASSEAGGHNEQFF.

This chain uses TRBV12-3 or TRBV12-4 with TRBJ2-4. The CDR3 length is 14 residues. CDR3: CASSLILAKNIQYF.

V and J are TRBV5-1 and TRBJ2-7; TCRdb reports TRBD2, a call that lacks DNA to check it against. In germline, CDR1 is SGHRS, CDR2 YFSETQ. The CDR3 totals 15 residues. The CDR3 is CASSLGGTSSHEQYF.

The CDR3 spells CASSEGDGDSSEAFF. This chain connects TRBV25-1 to TRBJ1-1. Germline assignment: CDR1 MGHDK and CDR2 SYGVNS. The CDR3 has 15 amino acids.

CDR3 loop: CASSPGDRDTGELFF. The chain couples TRBV27 to TRBJ2-2; TCRdb designates TRBD1, a call that cannot be tested without DNA. Germline CDR1 and CDR2: MNHEY and SMNVEV (reference sequence). This CDR3 spans 15 amino acids.

V and J are TRBV29-1 and TRBJ1-5; TCRdb names TRBD1, which stays unverified in the absence of DNA. The CDR3 runs to 14 residues. Germline V CDR1 and CDR2: SQVTM, ANQGSEA. The CDR3 here is CSVGGGSEVQPQHF.

This chain links TRBV6-1 with TRBJ1-1. Germline CDR1 reads MNHNS; CDR2 reads SASEGT. This CDR3 contains 13 residues. The CDR3 sequence: CASNGGEVSEAFF.

The CDR3 loop reads CASSLHWDRVTTGANVLTF. This rearrangement joins TRBV3-2 to TRBJ2-6; the D call from TCRdb, TRBD1, cannot be confirmed without DNA. TRBV3-2 is termed a pseudogene. This CDR3 has 19 residues.

The rearrangement joins TRBV6-4 to TRBJ1-2; with no DNA, the TCRdb D assignment of TRBD1 cannot be verified. Per the germline V gene, CDR1 is MRHNA and CDR2 is SNTAGT. This CDR3 is built from 14 residues. CDR3 residues: CASSPGTAYYGYTF.

V and J are TRBV4-2 and TRBJ2-6; with no DNA, the TCRdb D assignment of TRBD2 cannot be verified. The CDR3 has 18 residues. CDR1 is LGHNA, CDR2 YNFKEQ, per germline. Here the CDR3 reads CASSQGEEASSGANVLTF.

The V and J genes are TRBV20-1 and TRBJ2-4; the D call of TRBD1 rests on TCRdb alone, since no DNA is present to check it. The CDR3 is made up of 13 amino acids. From germline, CDR1 is DFQATT and CDR2 SNEGSKA (reference sequence). CDR3 in amino acids: CSAPGQGRNIQYF.

The V and J genes are TRBV11-2 and TRBJ2-7; TCRdb calls TRBD1, which cannot be checked without DNA. This CDR3 comprises 15 residues. Germline V CDR1 and CDR2: SGHAT, FQNNGV. This CDR3 is CASSLVQGAIYEQYF.

The CDR3 sequence: CASTNVDQRRAGELFF. The chain has TRBV21-1 and TRBJ2-2; as DNA is missing, the TRBD2 call by TCRdb cannot be tested. TRBV21-1 is recorded as a pseudogene. The CDR3 is 16 residues long.

This chain joins TRBV6-1 and TRBJ1-5; TCRdb's D call of TRBD1 is untestable without DNA. Germline CDR1 and CDR2: MNHNS and SASEGT. The CDR3 extends over 16 amino acids. This CDR3 is CASSEEEGAGNQPQHF.

This chain links TRBV29-1 with TRBJ2-5; TCRdb indicates TRBD1, and absent DNA this call remains unverified. CDR1 is SQVTM, CDR2 ANQGSEA, per germline. The CDR3 is 13 amino acids. The CDR3 spells CSAVDRAGETQYF.

The chain uses TRBV20-1 and TRBJ2-1; no DNA is available, so the TRBD2 call from TCRdb remains unchecked. Germline values: CDR1 DFQATT, CDR2 SNEGSKA (reference sequence). The CDR3 is 14 residues long. Here the CDR3 reads CSAMTSGGMHERFF.

This rearrangement joins TRBV6-5 to TRBJ1-3; the TCRdb D gene call, TRBD1, has no DNA to confirm it. The CDR3 has 16 residues. The germline CDR1 and CDR2 sequences are MNHEY and SVGAGI. CDR3 sequence: CASSPSPGSSGNTIYF.

This clonotype registers hyperexpanded by frequency. The chain links TRBV12-3 or TRBV12-4 to TRBJ2-1; the D call of TRBD2 rests on TCRdb alone, since no DNA is present to check it. The length of the CDR3 is 13 residues. Here the CDR3 reads CASSPGTRKEQFF.

J is TRBJ2-1 and V is TRBV20-1. Germline V CDR1 and CDR2: DFQATT, SNEGSKA (reference sequence). This CDR3 comprises 15 residues. The CDR3 sequence is CSASPEQLLYNEQFF.

The chain carries TRBV6-1 and TRBJ1-2; the TCRdb D gene call, TRBD1, has no DNA to confirm it. The CDR3 is made up of 16 amino acids. The germline CDR1 and CDR2 sequences are MNHNS and SASEGT. CDR3: CASSDEDRGLTYGYTF.

J is TRBJ1-1 and V is TRBV11-2; the D call of TRBD1 rests on TCRdb alone, since no DNA is present to check it. Germline assignment: CDR1 SGHAT and CDR2 FQNNGV. The CDR3 extends over 16 amino acids. The chain's CDR3 is CASSLGGTGSNTEAFF.

The chain joins TRBV6-4 to TRBJ2-3; TCRdb reports TRBD2, a call that lacks DNA to check it against. CDR3 size: 17 residues. Per germline, CDR1 MRHNA and CDR2 SNTAGT. The CDR3: CASSQEASGGATDTQYF.